The 26 T cell receptor beta chains given below trace back to one sample, sequenced in a study of shared T cell receptors in the human thymus (dated by TCRdb to the early 2020s). The library was prepared using the immunoSEQ multiplex PCR assay. TCRdb mirrors the immuneACCESS table, restricted to in-frame sequences. Some clones are absent from its copies; in checked studies, under half trace to an unresolved V gene, and the reason for the others is unknown. The sample table records about 660,000 clones; roughly 90% of these occur just once. The top ten clones comprise 0.0095% to 0.013% of the sample. These same records also appear under a second study, on human thymus T cells.

Sequencing was performed on thymocytes. The source is a boy under two years old with a congenital heart defect. Donor details come from another sample of the same person, matched by shared clones.

The rearrangement joins TRBV10-3 to TRBJ2-5; TRBD2 is a possible D gene (6 bases). Looked up from germline, CDR1 is ENHRY and CDR2 is SYGVKD. This CDR3 has 16 amino acids. Trimming removed 2 bases from V and 0 bases from J, with 13 bases in between. The CDR3 region is CAISERGGKYQETQYF. CDR3 DNA sequence: TGTGCCATCAGTGAGAGGGGCGGGAAGTACCAAGAGACCCAGTACTTC.

The chain couples TRBV6-5 to TRBJ2-7; 11 bases fit TRBD2. Per germline, CDR1 MNHEY and CDR2 SVGAGI. The V and J ends lost 6 bases and 6 bases, in that order; junction bases with no gene match: 10. CDR3 length: 15 amino acids. The DNA of the CDR3 is TGTGCCAGCAGCTTAAAGGGACTAGCGGTTCCCGAGCAGTACTTC. Translating gives CASSLKGLAVPEQYF.

This clone has just one count. In DNA form, the CDR3 reads TGTGCCAGCAGTTCCCTACAGGGGCTAAGGTCTGAAGCTTTCTTT. Its protein product is CASSSLQGLRSEAFF. The rearrangement joins TRBV27 to TRBJ1-1; 7 bases are a match to TRBD1. This CDR3 comprises 15 residues. In germline, CDR1 is MNHEY, CDR2 SMNVEV (reference sequence). Trimming removed 4 bases from V and 6 bases from J; junction bases left unmatched: 11.

The CDR3 sequence is CASSLRASPGREQYF. CDR3 in DNA: TGTGCCAGCAGTTTAAGGGCTAGCCCCGGTAGAGAGCAGTACTTC. The V and J genes are TRBV27 and TRBJ2-7, with TRBD2 as a possible D gene (5 bases). The ends were cut back, 2 bases at V and 7 bases at J, with 18 bases in the middle. This CDR3 has 15 residues. The germline CDR1 and CDR2 sequences are MNHEY and SMNVEV (reference sequence).

This chain uses TRBV6-1 with TRBJ2-5, with D possibly being TRBD2 (6 bases). TRBJ2-7 matches the DNA end more closely, so the J call is doubtful. The germline V gene encodes CDR1 MNHNS and CDR2 SASEGT. CDR3 length: 13 residues. The CDR3 reads CASRETSPYEQYF. For the CDR3, the DNA is TGTGCCAGCAGAGAAACTAGCCCCTACGAGCAGTACTTC.

The rearrangement links TRBV28 to TRBJ1-2, with a weak D call TRBD1 (6 bases). CDR3 length: 13 amino acids. Germline loops: CDR1 MDHEN, CDR2 SYDVKM. V was clipped by 3 bases and J by 4 bases, with 9 bases between them. CDR3 in amino acids: CASSFGGIYGYTF. The CDR3 nucleotides are TGTGCCAGCAGTTTTGGGGGCATCTATGGCTACACCTTC.

The chain links TRBV5-1 to TRBJ2-6; D unresolved. The CDR3 has 15 residues. Germline V gives CDR1 SGHRS, CDR2 YFSETQ. Trimming took off 2 bases at V and 4 bases at J, with 10 bases between the two ends. CDR3 bases: TGCGCCAGCAGCTTACGTCTAGACGGGGCCAACGTCCTGACTTTC. Translation gives CASSLRLDGANVLTF.

Here the CDR3 reads CARGQTGDEQYF. DNA of the CDR3: TGTGCCAGAGGTCAGACGGGGGACGAGCAGTACTTC. The chain is built from TRBV5-3 and TRBJ2-7; D possibly corresponds to TRBD2 (6 bases). TRBV5-3 is labeled an ORF, and its function is uncertain. The CDR3 consists of 12 residues. The V end was cut by 7 bases, the J end by 5 bases, with 13 bases between.

V is TRBV28 and J is TRBJ1-1, with D perhaps TRBD1 (5 bases). CDR1 is MDHEN, CDR2 SYDVKM, per germline. Between the trimmed V and J ends, which lost 5 bases and 11 bases, there was a span of 18 bases. The CDR3 consists of 13 residues. DNA of the CDR3: TGTGCCAGCAGTCCCCGCGGGGGGTTTAAGGCTTTCTTT. Its protein is CASSPRGGFKAFF.

This rearrangement joins TRBV5-4 to TRBJ2-3; TRBD2 agrees at 8 bases. V shed 4 bases and J 1 base; nucleotides not matched to a gene: 5. Germline CDR1 SGHNT, CDR2 YYREEE (reference sequence). CDR3 size: 15 residues. The CDR3 protein is CASSMGLGGTDTQYF. CDR3 sequence (DNA): TGTGCCAGCAGCATGGGACTAGGAGGCACAGATACGCAGTATTTT.

The chain joins TRBV11-2 to TRBJ2-3, with 14 bases aligning to TRBD2. This CDR3 spans 15 amino acids. The germline gives CDR1 SGHAT, CDR2 FQNNGV. The V gene end was trimmed by 4 bases and the J gene end by 4 bases; junction bases not matched to a gene: 1. CDR3 loop: CASSSGLAGADTQYF. CDR3 bases: TGTGCCAGCAGCTCGGGACTAGCGGGAGCAGATACGCAGTATTTT.

The rearrangement links TRBV7-9 to TRBJ2-1, with TRBD2 matching over 8 bases. The junction had 2 bases not matched to a gene; V was cut back by 4 bases and J by 3 bases. Germline V gene sequence: CDR1 SEHNR, CDR2 FQNEAQ (reference sequence). CDR3 size: 14 residues. CDR3 loop: CASSSGLVYNEQFF. In DNA form, the CDR3 reads TGTGCCAGCAGCTCGGGACTAGTCTACAATGAGCAGTTCTTC. The whole variable domain, filled in from reference TRBV7-9 and TRBJ2-1, reads DTGVSQNPRHKITKRGQNVTFRCDPISEHNRLYWYRQTLGQGPEFLTYFQNEAQLEKSRLLSDRFSAERPKGSFSTLEIQRTEQGDSAMYLCASSSGLVYNEQFFGPGTRLTVL.

This chain joins TRBV7-2 and TRBJ2-5, with TRBD2 matching over 10 bases. The trim removed 3 bases at V and 4 bases at J, leaving 5 bases unmatched. The germline V gene encodes CDR1 SGHTA and CDR2 FQGNSA. This CDR3 comprises 15 residues. The CDR3 nucleotides are TGTGCCAGCAGCTTTGGAGCGGGAGGGCCAGAGACCCAGTACTTC. Encoded protein: CASSFGAGGPETQYF.

V usage is TRBV27 and J usage is TRBJ2-7; 9 nucleotides line up with TRBD2. The CDR3 covers 16 residues. After removal of 1 base from V and 3 bases from J, the junction contained 7 bases not matched to a gene. CDR1 and CDR2 (germline): MNHEY, SMNVEV (reference sequence). The CDR3 region is CASSLWGGRAVYEQYF. The CDR3 bases are TGTGCCAGCAGTTTATGGGGCGGGAGGGCCGTCTACGAGCAGTACTTC.

This clone is a singleton in its sample. The chain has TRBV4-3 and TRBJ2-2, with TRBD2 as a possible D gene (5 bases). V was shortened by 4 bases and J by 3 bases, with 12 bases between the two germline ends. There are 15 residues in the CDR3. Germline V lookup: CDR1 LGHNA, CDR2 YSLEER. CDR3 sequence: CASSLAGGDTGELFF. DNA of the CDR3: TGCGCCAGCAGCCTCGCGGGTGGAGACACCGGGGAGCTGTTTTTT.

V and J are TRBV30 and TRBJ2-1, with 10 bases fitting TRBD2. This CDR3 has 15 amino acids. V lost 2 bases and J lost 0; bases outside the gene matches: 1. Germline loops: CDR1 GTSNPN, CDR2 SVGIG (reference sequence). CDR3 coding DNA: TGTGCCTGGAGTTTAGCGGGAGGCTCCTACAATGAGCAGTTCTTC. Translation: CAWSLAGGSYNEQFF.

V and J are TRBV7-2 and TRBJ2-1; 8 nucleotides match TRBD2. CDR1 and CDR2 (germline): SGHTA, FQGNSA. V trimming: 5 bases; J trimming: 0 bases; junction bases outside the gene matches: 6. The CDR3 is 16 residues long. CDR3 DNA: TGTGCCAGCAGCCCCTTCACTAGCGGCTCCTACAATGAGCAGTTCTTC. It codes for CASSPFTSGSYNEQFF.

The chain links TRBV7-2 to TRBJ2-1, with D hard to call. CDR3 length: 16 residues. Germline V gene sequence: CDR1 SGHTA, CDR2 FQGNSA. V was trimmed by 1 base and J by 4 bases, leaving 14 bases between them. CDR3 coding DNA: TGTGCCAGCAGCTTAGTGGCCTCCTCTCCTTACAATGAGCAGTTCTTC. It translates to CASSLVASSPYNEQFF.

CDR3 in amino acids: CASEVDRRSSGANVLTF. CDR3 DNA: TGTGCCAGCGAAGTTGACAGGCGCAGCTCTGGGGCCAACGTCCTGACTTTC. This chain joins TRBV21-1 and TRBJ2-6; the table's D call TRBD1 went unverified against the DNA. TRBV21-1 constitutes a pseudogene. CDR3 length: 17 amino acids.

The V call is TRBV7-2, the J call TRBJ2-2; 8 bases are shared with TRBD2. Germline V gene lookup returns CDR1 SGHTA and CDR2 FQGNSA. V shed 1 base and J 7 bases; nucleotides not matched to a gene: 11. There are 17 residues in the CDR3. CDR3: CASSLGLLAEGGGELFF. The CDR3 nucleotides read TGTGCCAGCAGCTTAGGGTTACTAGCGGAGGGGGGCGGGGAGCTGTTTTTT.

V gene TRBV5-5 combines with J gene TRBJ1-2; 9 positions match TRBD1. V dropped 5 bases and J dropped 2; count of bases not matched to a gene: 19. The CDR3 length is 19 residues. Germline-derived CDR1 and CDR2 are SGHKS and YYEKEE (reference sequence). The CDR3, as DNA: TGTGCCAGCAGGCCCGATCCGGGACAGGGACCTGAAAGAAACTATGGCTACACCTTC. This gives the protein CASRPDPGQGPERNYGYTF.

This chain uses TRBV7-6 with TRBJ2-3, with 10 nucleotides matching TRBD2. J was trimmed by 2 bases and V by 5 bases; bases with no gene match: 7. Germline lookup yields CDR1 SGHVS and CDR2 FNYEAQ. The CDR3 runs 16 residues. The CDR3 reads CASSPGTSEYTDTQYF. The CDR3 DNA reads TGTGCCAGCAGCCCTGGGACTAGCGAATACACAGATACGCAGTATTTT.

The chain combines TRBV4-2 with TRBJ2-5; perhaps TRBD2 as D (6 bases). Per germline, CDR1 LGHNA and CDR2 YNFKEQ. Trimming cost V 8 bases and J 0 bases, with 13 bases left between them. This CDR3 has 14 residues. The CDR3 region is CASGLAGHQETQYF. In DNA, the CDR3 is TGTGCCAGCGGGCTGGCGGGGCACCAAGAGACCCAGTACTTC.

This sequence joins TRBV5-5 and TRBJ2-7; 8 bases are a match to TRBD1. Germline V gene lookup returns CDR1 SGHKS and CDR2 YYEKEE (reference sequence). V was pared by 4 bases and J by 0 bases, with 3 bases of the junction left unmatched. This CDR3 is built from 14 residues. CDR3 residues: CASSNGQGSYEQYF. CDR3 sequence (DNA): TGTGCCAGCAGCAACGGACAGGGCTCCTACGAGCAGTACTTC.

This chain connects TRBV4-3 to TRBJ1-1, with TRBD1 matching over 9 bases. CDR3 length equals 15 residues. Germline CDR1 reads LGHNA; CDR2 reads YSLEER. The J segment lost 1 base and the V segment lost 3 bases, leaving 3 bases of the junction unmatched. CDR3 nucleotide sequence: TGCGCCAGCAGCCAGAAGGACAGGGGGAACACTGAAGCTTTCTTT. Translated, it gives CASSQKDRGNTEAFF.

The chain uses TRBV30 and TRBJ2-2, with TRBD1 matching 9 bases. CDR1 GTSNPN and CDR2 SVGIG come from the germline V gene (reference sequence). V lost 2 bases, J lost 5 bases, and 6 bases stayed unmatched. The CDR3 loop spans 15 amino acids. The CDR3 is CAWSPDRGRTGELFF. CDR3 in DNA: TGTGCCTGGAGTCCGGACAGGGGTAGGACCGGGGAGCTGTTTTTT.